This entry describes one T cell receptor beta chain. Its antigen is still unknown. One base away there is no much larger clone; base qualities are not given. This sample is drawn from a study of blood T cell repertoires in COVID-19 (dated by TCRdb to the early 2020s). In the study overall: The collaborator samples originated in the United States, Italy and Spain and spanned the acute and convalescent phases of COVID-19. Where HLA class I and class II types were available, the types were taken from metadata supplied by the sample provider, not from assay-based typing. Samples came from the ongoing ImmuneRACE study (first 160 participants) plus 1,254 subjects from 6 global collaborators. The repertoires were made available in a free public database intended to serve as a resource for research on the immune response to SARS-CoV-2. Nearly every sample came with metadata listing a de-identified subject ID, COVID-19 status, age in years and sex. Subjects who had been exposed to COVID-19, were actively infected with it, or had recovered from it provided the deeply sampled blood TCRbeta repertoires that made up the dataset. The prospective study material was composed of cDNA or gDNA derived from T cells, B-cell-depleted T cells, or PBMCs. Findings and caveats that apply to the study as a whole: How much clinical and demographic metadata was included differed by source and by participant, and the metadata was provided uncurated.

As encoded in the germline V gene, CDR1 is MDHEN while CDR2 is SYDVKM. From cysteine to phenylalanine, the CDR3 is 15 amino acids long. The CDR3 DNA has 45 bases and is translated from base 1. V drops 3 bases and J drops 1 base, leaving 12 bases in between. The immunoSEQ Assay, a bias-controlled multiplex PCR, was used to amplify TCRbeta CDR3 regions from genomic DNA. For the original study's pipeline: Nucleated cell counts per sample were estimated from amplification of reference gene primers within the assay. To quantify the absolute abundance of each unique TCRbeta CDR3 rearrangement, sequence reads were collapsed and filtered. For each sample, productive Simpson clonality was calculated by taking the square root of Simpson's diversity index across productive rearrangements. In its TCRdb copy, this immuneACCESS table keeps in-frame sequences only and misses some clones. Where compared with another copy, unresolved V genes explain less than half of these, and the others have no known cause. D and trimming come from the DNA, and the V and J calls and clone size come from that table. The sample yields 200,000 to 250,000 clones; 80% were counted once. Around 5.4% of the sample lies in the top ten.

Collaborating institutions collected whole blood in K2EDTA tubes following their own protocols. For TCRbeta analysis, collaborators shipped samples in one of three forms: frozen whole blood, isolated PBMCs, or DNA extracted from either of those sample types. This sequence originates from a woman in her sixties or seventies with acute or convalescent COVID-19. In this chain, TRBV28 is recombined with TRBJ2-5, with a tentative D gene TRBD1 over 5 matching bases. Sequencing input: peripheral blood. The CDR3 region reads CASSFRGRAQETQYF. The nucleotides are TGTGCCAGCAGTTTTAGGGGTAGGGCCCAAGAGACCCAGTACTTC.